Each of the 8 T cell receptor beta chains below was sequenced from the same sample in a study of cytomegalovirus exposure and HLA in healthy donors. Primers: 60 Vbeta forward and 13 Jbeta reverse. The protocol was immunoSEQ multiplex PCR, while the TCRdb copy is restricted to in-frame clones and leaves out a portion. The repertoire holds 90,000 to 120,000 clones, with roughly 83% as singletons. The specimen sequenced was PBMCs. The receptors derive from a female donor in good health and CMV-seropositive.

The chain joins TRBV4-1 to TRBJ1-6; tentatively, D is TRBD1 (5 bases). V was clipped by 0 bases and J by 10 bases, with 13 bases between them. The CDR3 has 15 amino acids. The germline V gene has CDR1 MGHRA and CDR2 YSYEKL. DNA for the CDR3: TGCGCCAGCAGCCAAGAAAGGCAGGGAGGCTCACCCCTCCACTTT. Amino acid sequence: CASSQERQGGSPLHF.

The chain employs TRBV11-2 and TRBJ1-2; 8 nucleotides agree with TRBD1. Looked up from germline, CDR1 is SGHAT and CDR2 is FQNNGV. The ends lost 6 bases at V and 4 bases at J; junction bases unmatched: 4. CDR3 length equals 13 residues. In DNA, the CDR3 is TGTGCCAGCAGGCAGGGGGCAGGCTATGGCTACACCTTC. Its protein is CASRQGAGYGYTF.

The V gene is TRBV7-8, the J gene TRBJ1-2; D possibly corresponds to TRBD1 (5 bases). Germline V gene lookup returns CDR1 SGHVS and CDR2 FQNEAQ. There are 15 residues in the CDR3. The ends were cut back, 2 bases at V and 6 bases at J, with 16 bases in the middle. The CDR3 is CASSLYQGGIHGYTF. The CDR3 region has the DNA TGTGCCAGCAGCTTATATCAGGGTGGGATCCATGGCTACACCTTC.

V and J are TRBV9 and TRBJ2-4, with 7 bases identical to TRBD2. V was pared by 6 bases and J by 0 bases, with 6 bases of the junction left unmatched. Germline V lookup: CDR1 SGDLS, CDR2 YYNGEE. The length of the CDR3 is 15 residues. As DNA, the CDR3 is TGTGCCAGCACCCGTGGGGGGGGAGCCAAAAACATTCAGTACTTC. Its translation is CASTRGGGAKNIQYF.

The rearrangement links TRBV14 to TRBJ2-5; tentative D call: TRBD2 (6 bases). Trimming left V 1 base short and J 4 bases short, with 16 bases between. Germline values: CDR1 SGHDN, CDR2 FVKESK. The CDR3 covers 16 residues. The CDR3 loop is CASSQGVAVLRETQYF. The DNA for the CDR3 is TGTGCCAGCAGCCAAGGAGTAGCGGTTTTACGAGAGACCCAGTACTTC.

This clone has just a few counts. This chain links TRBV4-3 with TRBJ1-1, with D possibly TRBD1 on 6 matching bases. Germline CDR1 is LGHNA and CDR2 is YSLEER. The CDR3 runs to 13 residues. V was trimmed by 5 bases and J by 5 bases, leaving 12 bases between them. The DNA of the CDR3 is TGCGCCAGCAGCTCGGTTAGGGGGACTGAAGCTTTCTTT. Amino acid sequence: CASSSVRGTEAFF.

The chain links TRBV30 to TRBJ2-3; D is unresolved. The germline CDR1 and CDR2 sequences are GTSNPN and SVGIG (reference sequence). The CDR3 is made up of 13 amino acids. Deletions cut 5 bases from V and 0 bases from J, with 9 bases between. CDR3 nucleotides: TGTGCCTGGCTAAAACCCAGCACAGATACGCAGTATTTT. Translation: CAWLKPSTDTQYF.

The rearrangement links TRBV30 to TRBJ1-4; D not resolved. Trimming stripped 7 bases from V and 2 bases from J, with 8 bases between. This CDR3 is built from 12 residues. CDR1 GTSNPN and CDR2 SVGIG come from the germline V gene (reference sequence). CDR3 amino acids: CAFGVTNEKLFF. In DNA form, the CDR3 reads TGTGCCTTCGGGGTGACTAATGAAAAACTGTTTTTT.